This TCR beta chain appears in the sequencing data of a study of siplizumab effects on memory and regulatory T cells. A few counts support this clone. Roughly 92,000 TCR templates per sample were assayed. TCRdb's copy holds only in-frame clones and misses some; the assay was immunoSEQ multiplex PCR. The sample yields some 100,000 clones, roughly nine tenths seen once. The CDR3 is made up of 13 amino acids. V was pared by 7 bases and J by 1 base, with 3 bases of the junction left unmatched. Germline V gene data show CDR1 as SQVTM and CDR2 as ANQGSEA. The chain has TRBV29-1 and TRBJ1-1; 10 positions agree with TRBD1. The sample taken for sequencing was Tregs sorted from blood. This receptor was taken from a human donor in good health. CDR3 sequence: CSATGGENTEAFF. In DNA, the CDR3 is TGCAGCGCGACAGGGGGCGAGAACACTGAAGCTTTCTTT.